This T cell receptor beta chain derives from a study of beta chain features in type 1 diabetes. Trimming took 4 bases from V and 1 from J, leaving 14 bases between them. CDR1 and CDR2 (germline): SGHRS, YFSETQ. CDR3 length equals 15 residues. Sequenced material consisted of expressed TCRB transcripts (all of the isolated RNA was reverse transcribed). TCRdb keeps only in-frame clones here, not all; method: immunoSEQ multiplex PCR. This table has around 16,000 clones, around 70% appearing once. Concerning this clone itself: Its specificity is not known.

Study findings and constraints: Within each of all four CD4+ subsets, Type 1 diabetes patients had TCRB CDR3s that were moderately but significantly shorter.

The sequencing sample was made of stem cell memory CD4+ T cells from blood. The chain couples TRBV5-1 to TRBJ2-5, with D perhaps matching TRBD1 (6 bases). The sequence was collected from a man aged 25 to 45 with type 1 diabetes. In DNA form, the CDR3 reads TGCGCCAGCAGCCCCTCTACAGGGTCCCAAGAGACCCAGTACTTC. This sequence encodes CASSPSTGSQETQYF. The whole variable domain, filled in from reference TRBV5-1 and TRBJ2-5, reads KAGVTQTPRYLIKTRGQQVTLSCSPISGHRSVSWYQQTPGQGLQFLFEYFSETQRNKGNFPGRFSGRQFSNSRSEMNVSTLELGDSALYLCASSPSTGSQETQYFGPGTRLLVL.